The T cell receptor beta chain under discussion was sequenced for a study of early T cells in non-severe SARS-CoV-2 infection. Study information: Bulk RNA isolated from unsorted whole blood underwent sequencing; chains were not paired. Study results and limitations: Reliance on VDJdb matching favored anti-spike CD8 responses; private and CD4 specificities were missed.

The library protocol tagged individual cDNA molecules with unique molecular identifiers. TCRdb re-analysed the 5' RACE reads in MiXCR, keeping a single row per CDR3 protein. This sample carries 25,000 to 35,000 distinct CDR3 sequences, roughly 5.7% of them seen once, and the ten largest clones take approximately 5%. This clonotype showed up many times. As yet, its antigen is unknown. The material sequenced was whole blood. The receptor comes from an adult who was a healthcare worker with PCR-confirmed SARS-CoV-2 infection or an uninfected control (not recorded which).

The CDR3 sequence is CASSLEPLEPQHF. The CDR3 region has the DNA TGCGCCAGCAGCTTGGAGCCTTTGGAGCCCCAGCATTTT. This chain uses TRBV5-1 with TRBJ1-5; D is ambiguous. Germline V gene sequence: CDR1 SGHRS, CDR2 YFSETQ. V lost 0 bases and J lost 8, with 9 bases in between. The CDR3 length is 13 residues.